A single sample is the source of the 14 T cell receptor beta chains below, sequenced in a study of shared clonotypes between healthy human individuals. Clones were sequenced by immunoSEQ multiplex PCR, and TCRdb holds only the in-frame ones, with some missing. Of around 650,000 clones in the sample, roughly 95% were seen once. Naive CD8 cells were CD45RO-negative, positively selected for CCR7, excluding terminally differentiated effector memory CD45RA+ cells. The sequenced sample consisted of naive CD8+ T cells sorted from blood. The receptors were gathered from a woman aged 30 to 39 in good health.

The rearrangement joins TRBV29-1 to TRBJ2-2; D possibly matches TRBD1 or TRBD2 (5 bases each). The CDR3 length is 13 residues. Trimming removed 4 bases from V and 2 bases from J, with 8 bases in between. Germline V gene lookup returns CDR1 SQVTM and CDR2 ANQGSEA. The CDR3 is CSVVGTNTGELFF. CDR3 in DNA: TGCAGCGTTGTTGGGACCAACACCGGGGAGCTGTTTTTT.

This clone was counted a single time. This sequence joins TRBV2 and TRBJ2-1, with D uncertain. Germline loops: CDR1 SNHLY, CDR2 FYNNEI. V lost 7 bases to trimming and J lost 0 bases, with 13 bases between them. CDR3 size: 15 residues. The CDR3 DNA reads as TGTGCCAGCACCCAACTGGTAAGCTCCTACAATGAGCAGTTCTTC. Encoded protein: CASTQLVSSYNEQFF.

The CDR3 DNA is TGTGCCAGCAGCTTGGAGGGGCCAGGCACTGAAGCTTTCTTT. Protein: CASSLEGPGTEAFF. The chain couples TRBV2 to TRBJ1-1, with D possibly TRBD1 on 5 matching bases. CDR3 length: 14 residues. The V end was cut by 6 bases, the J end by 4 bases, with 15 bases between. Germline lookup yields CDR1 SNHLY and CDR2 FYNNEI.

J is TRBJ1-2 and V is TRBV7-9; 9 nucleotides match TRBD1. The CDR3 is 14 amino acids. Germline V gives CDR1 SEHNR, CDR2 FQNEAQ (reference sequence). Trimming took 5 bases from V and 8 from J; bases not matched to a gene: 9. As DNA, the CDR3 is TGTGCCAGCAGCACCTTGGACAGGGGAAGGGGCTACACCTTC. Its translation is CASSTLDRGRGYTF.

This rearrangement joins TRBV28 to TRBJ2-3; 9 bases match TRBD2. The junction had 6 bases not matched to a gene; V was cut back by 3 bases and J by 2 bases. CDR1 and CDR2 (germline): MDHEN, SYDVKM. The CDR3 totals 16 residues. The CDR3 region has the DNA TGTGCCAGCAGTTTGGGGCTAGCGGGGACCACAGATACGCAGTATTTT. As protein: CASSLGLAGTTDTQYF.

The chain recombines TRBV7-9 with TRBJ2-2; TRBD2 might be the D (5 bases). The CDR3 is made up of 17 amino acids. V lost 5 bases, J lost 1 base, and 17 bases lay in between. Germline loops: CDR1 SEHNR, CDR2 FQNEAQ (reference sequence). The CDR3 region is CASSTSKGERNTGELFF. Here the CDR3 DNA reads TGTGCCAGCAGCACATCCAAGGGAGAGAGGAACACCGGGGAGCTGTTTTTT. Filled out from reference TRBV7-9 and TRBJ2-2, the complete variable domain reads DTGVSQNPRHKITKRGQNVTFRCDPISEHNRLYWYRQTLGQGPEFLTYFQNEAQLEKSRLLSDRFSAERPKGSFSTLEIQRTEQGDSAMYLCASSTSKGERNTGELFFGEGSRLTVL.

V gene TRBV28 combines with J gene TRBJ2-5; 8 positions agree with TRBD2. The CDR3 runs to 15 residues. Germline V gene sequence: CDR1 MDHEN, CDR2 SYDVKM. The V segment lost 6 bases and the J segment 2 bases; nucleotides outside the gene matches: 8. For the CDR3, the DNA is TGTGCCAGCAGCCAGGGTGCTAGCGGGCAAGAGACCCAGTACTTC. This codes for CASSQGASGQETQYF.

This rearrangement joins TRBV7-8 to TRBJ2-2; perhaps TRBD2 as D (5 bases). Germline V lookup: CDR1 SGHVS, CDR2 FQNEAQ. This CDR3 region has 17 residues. Trimming took 3 bases from V and 0 from J, leaving 14 bases between them. For the CDR3, the DNA is TGTGCCAGCAGCTTTAGTGGGAGTTCCGCGAACACCGGGGAGCTGTTTTTT. Its translation: CASSFSGSSANTGELFF.

V usage is TRBV5-6 and J usage is TRBJ2-4, with 9 bases that match TRBD2. CDR3 size: 15 residues. The ends lost 5 bases at V and 6 bases at J; junction bases unmatched: 9. Looked up from germline, CDR1 is SGHDT and CDR2 is YYEEEE. The CDR3 spells CASSFGLAPRNIQYF. CDR3 DNA: TGTGCCAGCAGTTTCGGACTAGCGCCACGAAACATTCAGTACTTC.

The J gene is TRBJ1-2, the V gene TRBV28, with no clear D. Per germline, CDR1 MDHEN and CDR2 SYDVKM. Trimming stripped 2 bases from V and 8 bases from J, with 12 bases between. The CDR3 consists of 13 residues. The CDR3 loop is CASSLSRFSGYTF. In DNA, the CDR3 is TGTGCCAGCAGTTTAAGCCGGTTCTCCGGCTACACCTTC.

There are a few counts of this clone. This chain uses TRBV27 with TRBJ2-1, with D maybe TRBD2 (5 bases). The CDR3 is made up of 14 amino acids. V lost 3 bases and J lost 9, with 15 bases in between. Germline values: CDR1 MNHEY, CDR2 SMNVEV (reference sequence). The CDR3 DNA is TGTGCCAGCAGTTTCGTGCTAGGAGGCGCTGAGCAGTTCTTC. It is translated as CASSFVLGGAEQFF.

The chain employs TRBV29-1 and TRBJ2-7, with 10 positions matching TRBD2. The ends lost 6 bases at V and 0 bases at J; junction bases unmatched: 8. CDR1 and CDR2 from the germline V gene are SQVTM and ANQGSEA. The CDR3 is 15 amino acids. For the CDR3, the DNA is TGCAGCGTAACCGGGACTAGCGTTCCCTCCTACGAGCAGTACTTC. Its translation: CSVTGTSVPSYEQYF.

The chain uses TRBV5-1 and TRBJ2-7; D tentatively fits TRBD1 or TRBD2 (5 bases each). The V and J ends lost 3 bases and 2 bases respectively, with 24 bases between them. Germline V CDR1 and CDR2: SGHRS, YFSETQ. The CDR3 covers 18 residues. CDR3 sequence: CASSWAGTHASQPYEQYF. As DNA, the CDR3 is TGCGCCAGCAGCTGGGCCGGGACCCACGCCTCCCAGCCCTACGAGCAGTACTTC.

This chain links TRBV19 with TRBJ1-4; D is perhaps TRBD1 (6 bases). The CDR3 has 16 residues. Germline V CDR1 and CDR2: LNHDA, SQIVND (reference sequence). V was shortened by 3 bases and J by 8 bases, with 19 bases between the two germline ends. In nucleotides, the CDR3 is TGTGCCAGTAGTATCGCCTCGGGGGCACGAGGAGAAAAACTGTTTTTT. It codes for CASSIASGARGEKLFF.